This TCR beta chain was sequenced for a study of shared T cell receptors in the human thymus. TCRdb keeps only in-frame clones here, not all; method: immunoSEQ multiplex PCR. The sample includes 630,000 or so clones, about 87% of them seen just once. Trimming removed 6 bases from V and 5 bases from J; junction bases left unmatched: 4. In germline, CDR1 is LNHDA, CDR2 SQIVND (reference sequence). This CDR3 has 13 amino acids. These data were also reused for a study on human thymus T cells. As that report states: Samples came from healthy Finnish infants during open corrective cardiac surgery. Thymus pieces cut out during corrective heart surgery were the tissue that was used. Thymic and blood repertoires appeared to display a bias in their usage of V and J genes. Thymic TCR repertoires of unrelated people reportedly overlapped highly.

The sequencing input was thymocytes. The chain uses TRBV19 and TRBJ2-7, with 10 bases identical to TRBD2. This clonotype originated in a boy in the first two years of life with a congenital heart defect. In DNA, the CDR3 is TGTGCCAGTAGCGCCGGGACTAGCGACGAGCAGTACTTC. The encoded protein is CASSAGTSDEQYF.